This is a list of T cell receptor beta chains from one sample in a study of CD8 T cells in Susac syndrome. MiXCR, applied by TCRdb to the immunoSEQ multiplex PCR reads, yields one record per CDR3 protein. The sample shows some 170,000 distinct CDR3 sequences, roughly 94% of them seen only once. The material sequenced was CD4+ T cells from PBMCs. These receptors all come from a human donor with Susac syndrome. The CDR3 runs from the conserved cysteine through the conserved F or W. D genes are given only for firm matches. Not all rows give a size; the values are once, few, many and, for expanded clones, a class.

cdr3_nt: TGTGCCAGCAGCTTAAACGGGGGCAGGGTTGGCACTGAAGCTTTCTTT
cdr3_aa: CASSLNGGRVGTEAFF
cdr3_length: 16
d_call: -
clone_size: once
j_call: TRBJ1-1
v_call: TRBV7-8

cdr3_nt: TGCAGTGCTAGAGATCCCGGTACCTACGAGCAGTACTTC
cdr3_aa: CSARDPGTYEQYF
cdr3_length: 13
d_call: -
clone_size: -
j_call: TRBJ2-7
v_call: TRBV20-1

cdr3_nt: TGTGCCAGCAGCTTAGCAGCCGTCAATCAGCCCCAGCATTTT
cdr3_aa: CASSLAAVNQPQHF
cdr3_length: 14
d_call: -
clone_size: -
j_call: TRBJ1-5
v_call: TRBV7-9

cdr3_nt: TGTGCCAGCAGCCGCCCGTTACTAGCCCACTCCTACAATGAGCAGTTCTTC
cdr3_aa: CASSRPLLAHSYNEQFF
cdr3_length: 17
d_call: -
clone_size: -
j_call: TRBJ2-1
v_call: TRBV3-1

cdr3_nt: TGTGCCAGCAGCCCCCGGAGGGCTGACACCGGGGAGCTGTTTTTT
cdr3_aa: CASSPRRADTGELFF
cdr3_length: 15
d_call: -
clone_size: -
j_call: TRBJ2-2
v_call: TRBV14

cdr3_nt: TGTGCCTGGAGTACGGGCCAACCAGCTTTCTTT
cdr3_aa: CAWSTGQPAFF
cdr3_length: 11
d_call: -
clone_size: -
j_call: TRBJ1-1
v_call: TRBV30

cdr3_nt: TGCAGTGCTCGCCTGCGCCCTAGTACCTCTTTCAAGCAGTACTTC
cdr3_aa: CSARLRPSTSFKQYF
cdr3_length: 15
d_call: -
clone_size: -
j_call: TRBJ2-7
v_call: TRBV20-1

cdr3_nt: TGCAGTGCTAGCGGGACAGGGAAAGAGACCCAGTACTTC
cdr3_aa: CSASGTGKETQYF
cdr3_length: 13
d_call: TRBD1
clone_size: -
j_call: TRBJ2-5
v_call: TRBV20-1

cdr3_nt: TGTGCCTGGAGTAATTCACTTAGGGGTTCCAACGGCTACACCTTC
cdr3_aa: CAWSNSLRGSNGYTF
cdr3_length: 15
d_call: -
clone_size: -
j_call: TRBJ1-2
v_call: TRBV30

cdr3_nt: TGCAGTGCAACCTACGCCCGGGACGGTCAGCCCCAGCATTTT
cdr3_aa: CSATYARDGQPQHF
cdr3_length: 14
d_call: -
clone_size: -
j_call: TRBJ1-5
v_call: TRBV20-1

cdr3_nt: TGTGCCAGCAGCGTAGGACAGGGACAGGAAGCTTTCTTT
cdr3_aa: CASSVGQGQEAFF
cdr3_length: 13
d_call: TRBD1
clone_size: -
j_call: TRBJ1-1
v_call: TRBV9

cdr3_nt: TGCGCCAGCAGCTTGGGACCGCCCGGACAGAATGAAGCTTTCTTT
cdr3_aa: CASSLGPPGQNEAFF
cdr3_length: 15
d_call: -
clone_size: -
j_call: TRBJ1-1
v_call: TRBV5-1

cdr3_nt: TGTGCCAGCAGTTACTCGATTATTGCAGGGAAGAACACTGAAGCTTTCTTT
cdr3_aa: CASSYSIIAGKNTEAFF
cdr3_length: 17
d_call: -
clone_size: -
j_call: TRBJ1-1
v_call: TRBV6-5

cdr3_nt: TGTGCCAGCAGTGATTCGAGGACAGTGGAGACCCAGTACTTC
cdr3_aa: CASSDSRTVETQYF
cdr3_length: 14
d_call: -
clone_size: -
j_call: TRBJ2-5
v_call: TRBV2

cdr3_nt: TGTGCCAGCAGTCCCGAGGGGGACTATGGCTACACCTTC
cdr3_aa: CASSPEGDYGYTF
cdr3_length: 13
d_call: -
clone_size: -
j_call: TRBJ1-2
v_call: TRBV2

cdr3_nt: TGCGCCAGCAGCTTGAGGGACGGAGGAACAGATACGCAGTATTTT
cdr3_aa: CASSLRDGGTDTQYF
cdr3_length: 15
d_call: -
clone_size: -
j_call: TRBJ2-3
v_call: TRBV5-1

cdr3_nt: TGTGCCAGCAGTCTGCGGGGCAGACAGCCCCAGCATTTT
cdr3_aa: CASSLRGRQPQHF
cdr3_length: 13
d_call: -
clone_size: -
j_call: TRBJ1-5
v_call: TRBV28

cdr3_nt: TGTGCCTGGAGTGTCTGGGGAAACTATGGCTACACCTTC
cdr3_aa: CAWSVWGNYGYTF
cdr3_length: 13
d_call: -
clone_size: -
j_call: TRBJ1-2
v_call: TRBV30

cdr3_nt: TGTGCCTGGAGTCAAGGGGTAGATGAAAAACTGTTTTTT
cdr3_aa: CAWSQGVDEKLFF
cdr3_length: 13
d_call: -
clone_size: -
j_call: TRBJ1-4
v_call: TRBV30

cdr3_nt: TGTGCCAGCGCGACGGGCCGGACAGGGAAATACGAGCAGTACTTC
cdr3_aa: CASATGRTGKYEQYF
cdr3_length: 15
d_call: TRBD1
clone_size: -
j_call: TRBJ2-7
v_call: TRBV28

cdr3_nt: TGTGCCAGCAGCACCCAACCGGGGCCCTCAGAGACCCAGTACTTC
cdr3_aa: CASSTQPGPSETQYF
cdr3_length: 15
d_call: -
clone_size: -
j_call: TRBJ2-5
v_call: TRBV5-6

cdr3_nt: TGTGCCACTGGACAGGGACCAAATTCACCCCTCCACTTT
cdr3_aa: CATGQGPNSPLHF
cdr3_length: 13
d_call: TRBD1
clone_size: -
j_call: TRBJ1-6
v_call: TRBV15

cdr3_nt: TGTGCCAGCTCTATCTCATGGACTAATGAAAAACTGTTTTTT
cdr3_aa: CASSISWTNEKLFF
cdr3_length: 14
d_call: -
clone_size: -
j_call: TRBJ1-4
v_call: TRBV12-3/TRBV12-4

cdr3_nt: TGCAGCGTTTTCAGGGGGCCCAACACTGAAGCTTTCTTT
cdr3_aa: CSVFRGPNTEAFF
cdr3_length: 13
d_call: TRBD1
clone_size: -
j_call: TRBJ1-1
v_call: TRBV29-1

cdr3_nt: TGTGCCAGCAGTGAATCCTCTATGACGCAGTATTTT
cdr3_aa: CASSESSMTQYF
cdr3_length: 12
d_call: -
clone_size: -
j_call: TRBJ2-3
v_call: TRBV2

cdr3_nt: TGTGCCAGCAGCTTGGGCCAGACAGGGATCCCCTACAATGAGCAGTTCTTC
cdr3_aa: CASSLGQTGIPYNEQFF
cdr3_length: 17
d_call: TRBD1
clone_size: -
j_call: TRBJ2-1
v_call: TRBV11-2

cdr3_nt: TGCGCCAGCAGTCAAAGCGCCCGGGACTGTATAACCCAAGTGCAGTACTTC
cdr3_aa: CASSQSARDCITQVQYF
cdr3_length: 17
d_call: -
clone_size: -
j_call: TRBJ2-7
v_call: TRBV23-1

cdr3_nt: TGTGCCAGCAGTTTATGGGCAGCGGAAGAGACCCAGTACTTC
cdr3_aa: CASSLWAAEETQYF
cdr3_length: 14
d_call: -
clone_size: -
j_call: TRBJ2-5
v_call: TRBV12-3/TRBV12-4

cdr3_nt: TGTGCCAGCTCACCTCAGGCGGACACAGATACGCAGTATTTT
cdr3_aa: CASSPQADTDTQYF
cdr3_length: 14
d_call: -
clone_size: few
j_call: TRBJ2-3
v_call: TRBV18

cdr3_nt: TGTGCCAGCAGTCTCGGGACAGGGACCTACGAGCAGTACTTC
cdr3_aa: CASSLGTGTYEQYF
cdr3_length: 14
d_call: TRBD1
clone_size: -
j_call: TRBJ2-7
v_call: TRBV28

cdr3_nt: TGTGCCAGCAGTTTCCTCCGGGGGACGGAGACCCAGTACTTC
cdr3_aa: CASSFLRGTETQYF
cdr3_length: 14
d_call: -
clone_size: -
j_call: TRBJ2-5
v_call: TRBV6-2/TRBV6-3

cdr3_nt: TGTGCCAGCAGCGTCGGCTATACGGGGGCAGATACGCAGTATTTT
cdr3_aa: CASSVGYTGADTQYF
cdr3_length: 15
d_call: -
clone_size: -
j_call: TRBJ2-3
v_call: TRBV9

cdr3_nt: TGTGCCAGCAGTCAAGGGACTAACTACGAGCAGTACTTC
cdr3_aa: CASSQGTNYEQYF
cdr3_length: 13
d_call: TRBD2
clone_size: -
j_call: TRBJ2-7
v_call: TRBV5-4

cdr3_nt: TGTGCCAGCAGTCCGCAGGGATATACAGATACGCAGTATTTT
cdr3_aa: CASSPQGYTDTQYF
cdr3_length: 14
d_call: -
clone_size: once
j_call: TRBJ2-3
v_call: TRBV5-4

cdr3_nt: TGCAGTGCTCCAGCACCGGCCACCGGAGGCCATTCACCCCTCCACTTT
cdr3_aa: CSAPAPATGGHSPLHF
cdr3_length: 16
d_call: -
clone_size: -
j_call: TRBJ1-6
v_call: TRBV20-1

cdr3_nt: TGTGCCAGCAGTTTAGAGGGCGGGAGGAGGGATGAGCAGTTCTTC
cdr3_aa: CASSLEGGRRDEQFF
cdr3_length: 15
d_call: TRBD2
clone_size: -
j_call: TRBJ2-1
v_call: TRBV12-3/TRBV12-4

cdr3_nt: TGCGCCAGCAGCTTATTAGACTCCGTCTCCTACGAGCAGTACTTC
cdr3_aa: CASSLLDSVSYEQYF
cdr3_length: 15
d_call: -
clone_size: once
j_call: TRBJ2-7
v_call: TRBV5-1

cdr3_nt: TGTGCCAGCAGCCGCAGCGCCTCGGGGGAAGAGACCCAGTACTTC
cdr3_aa: CASSRSASGEETQYF
cdr3_length: 15
d_call: -
clone_size: once
j_call: TRBJ2-5
v_call: TRBV7-7

cdr3_nt: TGTGCCACCAGCACAGGGGACGGAAACACCATATATTTT
cdr3_aa: CATSTGDGNTIYF
cdr3_length: 13
d_call: -
clone_size: -
j_call: TRBJ1-3
v_call: TRBV15

cdr3_nt: TGTGCCAGCTCCCAAGCCCACAGTACCTACGAGCAGTACTTC
cdr3_aa: CASSQAHSTYEQYF
cdr3_length: 14
d_call: -
clone_size: -
j_call: TRBJ2-7
v_call: TRBV18

cdr3_nt: TGTGCCAGCCTGGACGTCCGAGGGGACAAGACCCAGTACTTC
cdr3_aa: CASLDVRGDKTQYF
cdr3_length: 14
d_call: -
clone_size: -
j_call: TRBJ2-5
v_call: TRBV27

cdr3_nt: TGTGCCAGCAGCAAGACGGGACAGGGGGCGGAAGAGCAGTACTTC
cdr3_aa: CASSKTGQGAEEQYF
cdr3_length: 15
d_call: TRBD1
clone_size: -
j_call: TRBJ2-7
v_call: TRBV13

cdr3_nt: TGTGCCAGCAGATTTCGCCTGGGACAGAATCAGCCCCAGCATTTT
cdr3_aa: CASRFRLGQNQPQHF
cdr3_length: 15
d_call: TRBD1
clone_size: -
j_call: TRBJ1-5
v_call: TRBV28

cdr3_nt: TGTGCCGGTGGGCAAGAGACCCAGTACTTC
cdr3_aa: CAGGQETQYF
cdr3_length: 10
d_call: -
clone_size: -
j_call: TRBJ2-5
v_call: TRBV6-2/TRBV6-3

cdr3_nt: TGTGCCAGCTCCGCGCGGACCACAGATACGCAGTATTTT
cdr3_aa: CASSARTTDTQYF
cdr3_length: 13
d_call: -
clone_size: -
j_call: TRBJ2-3
v_call: TRBV27

cdr3_nt: TGTGCCAGCAGCCCACACGGAGGGTTCACTTCAAATGAGCAGTTCTTC
cdr3_aa: CASSPHGGFTSNEQFF
cdr3_length: 16
d_call: -
clone_size: once
j_call: TRBJ2-1
v_call: TRBV7-2

cdr3_nt: TGTGCCAGCTCGCAAAGCGGAGGGGATAGCAATCAGCCCCAGCATTTT
cdr3_aa: CASSQSGGDSNQPQHF
cdr3_length: 16
d_call: -
clone_size: -
j_call: TRBJ1-5
v_call: TRBV18

cdr3_nt: TGTGCCAGCAACGACAGGGGGGCAGATACGCAGTATTTT
cdr3_aa: CASNDRGADTQYF
cdr3_length: 13
d_call: TRBD1
clone_size: -
j_call: TRBJ2-3
v_call: TRBV19

cdr3_nt: TGTGCCAGCAGTGAATATCTCACTAGCGGGGCGAAAGATACGCAGTATTTT
cdr3_aa: CASSEYLTSGAKDTQYF
cdr3_length: 17
d_call: TRBD2
clone_size: -
j_call: TRBJ2-3
v_call: TRBV25-1

cdr3_nt: TGTGCCAGCAGACTGGGACAGGGCAACGAGCAGTACTTC
cdr3_aa: CASRLGQGNEQYF
cdr3_length: 13
d_call: TRBD1
clone_size: -
j_call: TRBJ2-7
v_call: TRBV2

cdr3_nt: TGTGCCAGCAGGCCGACAGGGTATCAGCCCCAGCATTTT
cdr3_aa: CASRPTGYQPQHF
cdr3_length: 13
d_call: TRBD1
clone_size: -
j_call: TRBJ1-5
v_call: TRBV2

cdr3_nt: TGTGCCAGCAGTTACTCTAGCAGGAGCTCCTACAATGAGCAGTTCTTC
cdr3_aa: CASSYSSRSSYNEQFF
cdr3_length: 16
d_call: -
clone_size: -
j_call: TRBJ2-1
v_call: TRBV6-2/TRBV6-3

cdr3_nt: TGTGCCAGCAGCCAAGGACAGGTTATCCTCGGCGCAGATACGCAGTATTTT
cdr3_aa: CASSQGQVILGADTQYF
cdr3_length: 17
d_call: -
clone_size: -
j_call: TRBJ2-3
v_call: TRBV3-1